A selection of T cell receptor beta chains follows, all from one sample in a study of T cell changes during pregnancy in multiple sclerosis. Only in-frame clones appear in the TCRdb table, and some are missing; sequencing was by immunoSEQ multiplex PCR. The data hold fewer than 60,000 clones, with roughly 92% observed a single time. The source was CD4+ T cells from peripheral blood mononuclear cells, collected after pregnancy. These receptors were collected from a female donor with multiple sclerosis, enrolled in a pregnancy study. Both conserved end residues are part of each CDR3. Fields, in order: CDR3 DNA, CDR3 protein, J gene, CDR3 length, D gene, clone size, V gene. A D gene is named only where the DNA matches it firmly. Clone size is not always given. Where it is, it says once, few, many or a class for expanded clones.

CDR3nt: TGTGCCAGCTCAACAGATTCTTACTACGAGCAGTACTTC
CDR3aa: CASSTDSYYEQYF
j_gene: TRBJ2-7
len: 13
d_gene: .
abundance: .
v_gene: TRBV18

CDR3nt: TGCGCCAGCAGCTATGGGACAGGGGCCGGGGAGCTGTTTTTT
CDR3aa: CASSYGTGAGELFF
j_gene: TRBJ2-2
len: 14
d_gene: TRBD1
abundance: .
v_gene: TRBV5-1

CDR3nt: TGCAGCGTTGAGGGGGCTGTGGAGCAGTACTTC
CDR3aa: CSVEGAVEQYF
j_gene: TRBJ2-7
len: 11
d_gene: .
abundance: .
v_gene: TRBV29-1

CDR3nt: TGCGCCAGCAGCCAACCCGTTACAGGGTACACTGAAGCTTTCTTT
CDR3aa: CASSQPVTGYTEAFF
j_gene: TRBJ1-1
len: 15
d_gene: .
abundance: .
v_gene: TRBV4-1

CDR3nt: TGTGCCACCCGGGACAGTGTCTCTGGAAACACCATATATTTT
CDR3aa: CATRDSVSGNTIYF
j_gene: TRBJ1-3
len: 14
d_gene: TRBD1
abundance: .
v_gene: TRBV10-3

CDR3nt: TGTGCCAGCAGCACGGGACATCTCGACTCTGGAAACACCATATATTTT
CDR3aa: CASSTGHLDSGNTIYF
j_gene: TRBJ1-3
len: 16
d_gene: .
abundance: .
v_gene: TRBV28

CDR3nt: TGTGCCAGCAGCCGCGGGAGTTCCGTCGAGCAGTACTTC
CDR3aa: CASSRGSSVEQYF
j_gene: TRBJ2-7
len: 13
d_gene: TRBD2
abundance: .
v_gene: TRBV6-6

CDR3nt: TGTGCCAGCTCAGGACAGGGGTCGGACCAGCCCCAGCATTTT
CDR3aa: CASSGQGSDQPQHF
j_gene: TRBJ1-5
len: 14
d_gene: TRBD1
abundance: once
v_gene: TRBV18

CDR3nt: TGTGCCAGCAGTACTAAGACAGGGTTGACCGGGGAGCTGTTTTTT
CDR3aa: CASSTKTGLTGELFF
j_gene: TRBJ2-2
len: 15
d_gene: TRBD1
abundance: .
v_gene: TRBV6-5

CDR3nt: TGCAGCGTGGGGGGGGAGAGCACAGATACGCAGTATTTT
CDR3aa: CSVGGESTDTQYF
j_gene: TRBJ2-3
len: 13
d_gene: TRBD2
abundance: once
v_gene: TRBV29-1

CDR3nt: TGTGCCAGTAGAAGAGCGGACAGGGTGTCCGGGGAGCTGTTTTTT
CDR3aa: CASRRADRVSGELFF
j_gene: TRBJ2-2
len: 15
d_gene: TRBD1
abundance: once
v_gene: TRBV19

CDR3nt: TGTGCCAGCAGCTTGGCAGGGGGTGGCCAGCCCCAGCATTTT
CDR3aa: CASSLAGGGQPQHF
j_gene: TRBJ1-5
len: 14
d_gene: TRBD1
abundance: .
v_gene: TRBV7-8

CDR3nt: TGTGCCAGCAGCTTGCGACAGGGAAGGACAGATACGCAGTATTTT
CDR3aa: CASSLRQGRTDTQYF
j_gene: TRBJ2-3
len: 15
d_gene: TRBD1
abundance: .
v_gene: TRBV5-8

CDR3nt: TGTGCCAGCAGGCGGTCTCCGGGTAATGAAAAACTGTTTTTT
CDR3aa: CASRRSPGNEKLFF
j_gene: TRBJ1-4
len: 14
d_gene: .
abundance: .
v_gene: TRBV6-5

CDR3nt: TGTGCCAGCAGTCTTCTATTCAACACTGAAGCTTTCTTT
CDR3aa: CASSLLFNTEAFF
j_gene: TRBJ1-1
len: 13
d_gene: .
abundance: .
v_gene: TRBV27

CDR3nt: TGTGCCAGCAGCGAATCAGGCCAGCCCCAGCATTTT
CDR3aa: CASSESGQPQHF
j_gene: TRBJ1-5
len: 12
d_gene: .
abundance: .
v_gene: TRBV11-2

CDR3nt: TGCGCCAGCAGCCCCGTGGCCGGGGGGGGGACCGGGGAGCTGTTTTTT
CDR3aa: CASSPVAGGGTGELFF
j_gene: TRBJ2-2
len: 16
d_gene: TRBD2
abundance: .
v_gene: TRBV4-1

CDR3nt: TGTGCCAGTTCAGACTCTGGGGCCAACGTCCTGACTTTC
CDR3aa: CASSDSGANVLTF
j_gene: TRBJ2-6
len: 13
d_gene: .
abundance: .
v_gene: TRBV19

CDR3nt: TGTGCCAGCAGCTTAGGGCGGGAACTCCAAGAGACCCAGTACTTC
CDR3aa: CASSLGRELQETQYF
j_gene: TRBJ2-5
len: 15
d_gene: .
abundance: few
v_gene: TRBV7-7

CDR3nt: TGTGCCAGCAGCGGACTAGCGGGAGGGTACAATGAGCAGTTCTTC
CDR3aa: CASSGLAGGYNEQFF
j_gene: TRBJ2-1
len: 15
d_gene: TRBD2
abundance: .
v_gene: TRBV2

CDR3nt: TGTGCCAGCAGTTTAGGAGACAGGCTTATAAGCAATCAGCCCCAGCATTTT
CDR3aa: CASSLGDRLISNQPQHF
j_gene: TRBJ1-5
len: 17
d_gene: .
abundance: .
v_gene: TRBV28

CDR3nt: TGTGCCAGCAGTTCAGGGGGCTCTGGAAACACCATATATTTT
CDR3aa: CASSSGGSGNTIYF
j_gene: TRBJ1-3
len: 14
d_gene: TRBD1
abundance: .
v_gene: TRBV28

CDR3nt: TGTGCCAGCAGTTTATCTGTCAGGTCTTGGATCAATGAGCAGTTCTTC
CDR3aa: CASSLSVRSWINEQFF
j_gene: TRBJ2-1
len: 16
d_gene: .
abundance: .
v_gene: TRBV27

CDR3nt: TGTGCCAGTAGTACATCAACCTACTCCGGGGAGCTGTTTTTT
CDR3aa: CASSTSTYSGELFF
j_gene: TRBJ2-2
len: 14
d_gene: .
abundance: .
v_gene: TRBV19

CDR3nt: TGTGCCAGCAGCCTTCCACGAGGATCGAACACTGAAGCTTTCTTT
CDR3aa: CASSLPRGSNTEAFF
j_gene: TRBJ1-1
len: 15
d_gene: .
abundance: once
v_gene: TRBV5-4

CDR3nt: TGTGCCAGCAGTCCCCGTAGCGGGAGGGGCTACGAGCAGTACTTC
CDR3aa: CASSPRSGRGYEQYF
j_gene: TRBJ2-7
len: 15
d_gene: TRBD2
abundance: .
v_gene: TRBV28

CDR3nt: TGTGCCAGCAGCTTACTAGCGGGAGTATCCTACAATGAGCAGTTCTTC
CDR3aa: CASSLLAGVSYNEQFF
j_gene: TRBJ2-1
len: 16
d_gene: TRBD2
abundance: .
v_gene: TRBV13

CDR3nt: TGTGCCAGCTCACCACCGGACAGGCTGACCTATGGCTACACCTTC
CDR3aa: CASSPPDRLTYGYTF
j_gene: TRBJ1-2
len: 15
d_gene: TRBD1
abundance: .
v_gene: TRBV18

CDR3nt: TGTGCCAGCAGCCATCAACTTCGACTAGCGAACTCCTACGAGCAGTACTTC
CDR3aa: CASSHQLRLANSYEQYF
j_gene: TRBJ2-7
len: 17
d_gene: TRBD2
abundance: .
v_gene: TRBV7-2

CDR3nt: TGTGCTAGTGGTTTGGACCGAGGGAGAAGGGATGAGCAGTTCTTC
CDR3aa: CASGLDRGRRDEQFF
j_gene: TRBJ2-1
len: 15
d_gene: .
abundance: .
v_gene: TRBV12-5

CDR3nt: TGTGCCAGCAGTTTAAGCGTGCTCCAAGAGACCCAGTACTTC
CDR3aa: CASSLSVLQETQYF
j_gene: TRBJ2-5
len: 14
d_gene: .
abundance: once
v_gene: TRBV28

CDR3nt: TGTGCCAGTAGTACTAGGACAGGGGGGTACAATGAGCAGTTCTTC
CDR3aa: CASSTRTGGYNEQFF
j_gene: TRBJ2-1
len: 15
d_gene: TRBD1
abundance: .
v_gene: TRBV19

CDR3nt: TGCGCCAGCACCTACACCGGGGAGCTGTTTTTT
CDR3aa: CASTYTGELFF
j_gene: TRBJ2-2
len: 11
d_gene: .
abundance: .
v_gene: TRBV5-1

CDR3nt: TGTGCCAGCAGCTTCGACAGTATTCTGGCTTTCTTT
CDR3aa: CASSFDSILAFF
j_gene: TRBJ1-1
len: 12
d_gene: .
abundance: .
v_gene: TRBV7-9

CDR3nt: TGCGCCAGCAGCTTGGGGGACACCAACTCCTACGAGCAGTACTTC
CDR3aa: CASSLGDTNSYEQYF
j_gene: TRBJ2-7
len: 15
d_gene: .
abundance: .
v_gene: TRBV5-1

CDR3nt: TGTGCCAGCAGTGCCAGACAGGGTGTGGACGAGCAGTACTTC
CDR3aa: CASSARQGVDEQYF
j_gene: TRBJ2-7
len: 14
d_gene: TRBD1
abundance: .
v_gene: TRBV2

CDR3nt: TGCGCCAGCAGCCCCGCGGCGGGGGTAGCGGGAGAATCCTACGAGCAGTACTTC
CDR3aa: CASSPAAGVAGESYEQYF
j_gene: TRBJ2-7
len: 18
d_gene: TRBD2
abundance: .
v_gene: TRBV5-1

CDR3nt: TGTGCCAGCAGCGCGGGAGCAAGCAATGAGCAGTTCTTC
CDR3aa: CASSAGASNEQFF
j_gene: TRBJ2-1
len: 13
d_gene: TRBD2
abundance: .
v_gene: TRBV5-4

CDR3nt: TGCGCCAGCAGCGAAGCGAACATTCAGTACTTC
CDR3aa: CASSEANIQYF
j_gene: TRBJ2-4
len: 11
d_gene: .
abundance: .
v_gene: TRBV5-1

CDR3nt: TGTGCCAGCAGCTTAGGTGGCAGGGGCAATCAGCCCCAGCATTTT
CDR3aa: CASSLGGRGNQPQHF
j_gene: TRBJ1-5
len: 15
d_gene: .
abundance: .
v_gene: TRBV11-2

CDR3nt: TGTGCCAGCAGCTTCAGCGGGTCCGTGAGGGGAAACACCATATATTTT
CDR3aa: CASSFSGSVRGNTIYF
j_gene: TRBJ1-3
len: 16
d_gene: .
abundance: .
v_gene: TRBV7-3

CDR3nt: TGTGCCAGCAGCTTAGCGGGAGGGCCGTGGAATGAGCAGTTCTTC
CDR3aa: CASSLAGGPWNEQFF
j_gene: TRBJ2-1
len: 15
d_gene: TRBD2
abundance: .
v_gene: TRBV7-6

CDR3nt: TGTGCCAGCAGCTTAGTGGCCCACAGGCAAGAGACCCAGTACTTC
CDR3aa: CASSLVAHRQETQYF
j_gene: TRBJ2-5
len: 15
d_gene: .
abundance: .
v_gene: TRBV7-9

CDR3nt: TGTGCCAGCAGCTTCCGGGACAGGGTATTCCAAGAGACCCAGTACTTC
CDR3aa: CASSFRDRVFQETQYF
j_gene: TRBJ2-5
len: 16
d_gene: TRBD1
abundance: .
v_gene: TRBV7-2

CDR3nt: TGCGCCAGCAGCTTGGGGACTAGCGGGCACGGAGGGACCCAGTACTTC
CDR3aa: CASSLGTSGHGGTQYF
j_gene: TRBJ2-5
len: 16
d_gene: TRBD2
abundance: .
v_gene: TRBV5-1

CDR3nt: TGTGCCAGTAGGCGACAGGGGGTGACAGATACGCAGTATTTT
CDR3aa: CASRRQGVTDTQYF
j_gene: TRBJ2-3
len: 14
d_gene: TRBD1
abundance: .
v_gene: TRBV19

CDR3nt: TGCGCCAGCACTCGACAGGCGATGGGTACAGGGGAGCTGTTTTTT
CDR3aa: CASTRQAMGTGELFF
j_gene: TRBJ2-2
len: 15
d_gene: .
abundance: .
v_gene: TRBV23-1

CDR3nt: TGCGCCAGCAGCCTCGGGACAGGGAGGCCGCCCCAGCATTTT
CDR3aa: CASSLGTGRPPQHF
j_gene: TRBJ1-5
len: 14
d_gene: TRBD1
abundance: few
v_gene: TRBV4-3